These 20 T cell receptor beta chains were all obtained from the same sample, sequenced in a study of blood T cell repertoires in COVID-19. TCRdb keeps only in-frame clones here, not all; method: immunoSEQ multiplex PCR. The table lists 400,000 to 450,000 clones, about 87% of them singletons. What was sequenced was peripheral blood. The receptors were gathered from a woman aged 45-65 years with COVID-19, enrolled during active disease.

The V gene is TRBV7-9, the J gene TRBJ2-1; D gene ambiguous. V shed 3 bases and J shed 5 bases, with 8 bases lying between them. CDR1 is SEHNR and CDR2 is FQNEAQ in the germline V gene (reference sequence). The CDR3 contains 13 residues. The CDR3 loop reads CASSFEAHNEQFF. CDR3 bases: TGTGCCAGCAGCTTTGAAGCCCACAATGAGCAGTTCTTC.

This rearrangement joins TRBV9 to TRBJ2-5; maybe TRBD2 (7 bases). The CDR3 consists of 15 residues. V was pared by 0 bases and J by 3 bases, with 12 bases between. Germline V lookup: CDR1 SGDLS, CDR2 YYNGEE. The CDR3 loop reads CASSVDRAGEETQYF. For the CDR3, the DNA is TGTGCCAGCAGCGTAGACAGGGCGGGAGAAGAGACCCAGTACTTC.

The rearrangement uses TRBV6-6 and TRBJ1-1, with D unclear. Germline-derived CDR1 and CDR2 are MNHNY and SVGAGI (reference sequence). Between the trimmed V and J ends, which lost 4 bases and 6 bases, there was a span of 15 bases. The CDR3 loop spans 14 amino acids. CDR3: CASSSIQDNPEAFF. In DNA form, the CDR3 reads TGTGCCAGCAGTTCGATCCAGGATAACCCTGAAGCTTTCTTT.

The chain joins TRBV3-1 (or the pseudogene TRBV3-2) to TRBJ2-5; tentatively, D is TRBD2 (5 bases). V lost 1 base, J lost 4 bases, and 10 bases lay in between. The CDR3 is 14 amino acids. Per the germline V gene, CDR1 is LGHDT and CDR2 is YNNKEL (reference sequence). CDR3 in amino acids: CASSQGVARETQYF. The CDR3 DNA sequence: TGTGCCAGCAGCCAAGGAGTAGCGAGAGAGACCCAGTACTTC.

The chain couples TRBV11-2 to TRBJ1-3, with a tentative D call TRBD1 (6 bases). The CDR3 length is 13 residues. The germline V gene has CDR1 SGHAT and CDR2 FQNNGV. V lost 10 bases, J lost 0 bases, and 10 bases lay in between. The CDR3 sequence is CATQGFSGNTIYF. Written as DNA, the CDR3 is TGTGCCACCCAGGGGTTCTCTGGAAACACCATATATTTT.

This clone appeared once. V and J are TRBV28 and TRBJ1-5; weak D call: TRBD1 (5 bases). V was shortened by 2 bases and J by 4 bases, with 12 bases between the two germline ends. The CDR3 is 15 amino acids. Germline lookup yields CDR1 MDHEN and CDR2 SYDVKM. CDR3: CASSLIRGGNQPQHF. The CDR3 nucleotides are TGTGCCAGCAGTTTAATAAGGGGAGGGAATCAGCCCCAGCATTTT.

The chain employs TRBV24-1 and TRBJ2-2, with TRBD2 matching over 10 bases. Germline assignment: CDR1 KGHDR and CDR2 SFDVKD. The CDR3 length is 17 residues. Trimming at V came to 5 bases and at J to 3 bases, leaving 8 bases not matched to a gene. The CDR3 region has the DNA TGTGCCACCAGTGTAGCTAGCGGGGGCCTCTACACCGGGGAGCTGTTTTTT. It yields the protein CATSVASGGLYTGELFF.

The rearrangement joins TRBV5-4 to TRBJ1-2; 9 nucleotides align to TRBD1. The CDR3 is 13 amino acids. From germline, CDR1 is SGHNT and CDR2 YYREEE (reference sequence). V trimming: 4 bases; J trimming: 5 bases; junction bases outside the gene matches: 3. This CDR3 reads CASSGQGRYGYTF. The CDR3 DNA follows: TGTGCCAGCAGCGGACAGGGGCGGTATGGCTACACCTTC.

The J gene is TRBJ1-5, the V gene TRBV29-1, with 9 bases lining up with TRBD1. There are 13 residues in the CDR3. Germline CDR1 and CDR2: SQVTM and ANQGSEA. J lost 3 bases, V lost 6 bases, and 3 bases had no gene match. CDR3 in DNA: TGCAGCGTGGGGACAGGGCCCAATCAGCCCCAGCATTTT. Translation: CSVGTGPNQPQHF.

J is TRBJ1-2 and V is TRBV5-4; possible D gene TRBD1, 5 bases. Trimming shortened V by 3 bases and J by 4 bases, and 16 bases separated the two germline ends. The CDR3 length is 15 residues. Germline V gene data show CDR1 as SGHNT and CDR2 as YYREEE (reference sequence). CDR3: CASSYRSGGSYGYTF. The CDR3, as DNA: TGTGCCAGCAGCTACAGGAGCGGGGGGAGCTATGGCTACACCTTC.

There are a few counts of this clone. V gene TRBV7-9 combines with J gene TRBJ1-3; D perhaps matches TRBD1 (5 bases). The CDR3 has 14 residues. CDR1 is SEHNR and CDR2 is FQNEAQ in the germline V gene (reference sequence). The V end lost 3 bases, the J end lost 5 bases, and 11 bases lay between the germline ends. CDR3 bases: TGTGCCAGCAGCTTCATGCAGGGAAGAAACACCATATATTTT. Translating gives CASSFMQGRNTIYF.

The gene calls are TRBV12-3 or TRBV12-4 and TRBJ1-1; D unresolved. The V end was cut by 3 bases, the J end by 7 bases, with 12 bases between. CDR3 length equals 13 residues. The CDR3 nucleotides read TGTGCCAGCAGTTTGCGGTTGGGGAGTGAAGCTTTCTTT. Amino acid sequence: CASSLRLGSEAFF.

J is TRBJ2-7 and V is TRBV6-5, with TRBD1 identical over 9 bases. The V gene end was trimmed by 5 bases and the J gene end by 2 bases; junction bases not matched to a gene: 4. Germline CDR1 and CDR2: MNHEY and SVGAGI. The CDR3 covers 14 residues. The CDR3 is CASSRQGGTYEQYF. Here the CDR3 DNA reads TGTGCCAGCAGTAGACAGGGGGGGACCTACGAGCAGTACTTC.

CDR3 loop: CSVGRAGNTEAFF. The CDR3 DNA sequence: TGCAGCGTTGGGAGGGCGGGAAACACTGAAGCTTTCTTT. The chain recombines TRBV29-1 with TRBJ1-1; D not certain. Trimming removed 4 bases at V and 2 bases at J, with 11 bases between. Germline V gene sequence: CDR1 SQVTM, CDR2 ANQGSEA. This CDR3 is 13 amino acids long.

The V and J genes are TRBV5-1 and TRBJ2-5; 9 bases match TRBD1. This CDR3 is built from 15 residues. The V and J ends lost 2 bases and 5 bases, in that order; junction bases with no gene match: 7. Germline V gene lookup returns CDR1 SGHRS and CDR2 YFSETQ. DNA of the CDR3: TGCGCCAGCAGCTTCGGGACAGGGAAACTGGAGACCCAGTACTTC. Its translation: CASSFGTGKLETQYF. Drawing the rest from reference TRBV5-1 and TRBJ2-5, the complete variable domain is KAGVTQTPRYLIKTRGQQVTLSCSPISGHRSVSWYQQTPGQGLQFLFEYFSETQRNKGNFPGRFSGRQFSNSRSEMNVSTLELGDSALYLCASSFGTGKLETQYFGPGTRLLVL.

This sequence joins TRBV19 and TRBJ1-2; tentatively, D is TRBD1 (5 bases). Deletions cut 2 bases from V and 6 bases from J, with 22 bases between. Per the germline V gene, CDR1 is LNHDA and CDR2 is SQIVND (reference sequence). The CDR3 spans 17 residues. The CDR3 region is CASSIQPAWGISDGYTF. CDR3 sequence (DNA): TGTGCCAGTAGTATACAACCGGCGTGGGGCATCTCCGATGGCTACACCTTC.

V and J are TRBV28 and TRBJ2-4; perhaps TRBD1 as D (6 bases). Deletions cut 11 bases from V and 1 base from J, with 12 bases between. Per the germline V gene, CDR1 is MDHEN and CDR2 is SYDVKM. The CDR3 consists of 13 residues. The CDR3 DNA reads TGTGCCGCAGGGACAACCGCCAAAAACATTCAGTACTTC. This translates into CAAGTTAKNIQYF. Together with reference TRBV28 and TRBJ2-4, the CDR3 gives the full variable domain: DVKVTQSSRYLVKRTGEKVFLECVQDMDHENMFWYRQDPGLGLRLIYFSYDVKMKEKGDIPEGYSVSREKKERFSLILESASTNQTSMYLCAAGTTAKNIQYFGAGTRLSVL.

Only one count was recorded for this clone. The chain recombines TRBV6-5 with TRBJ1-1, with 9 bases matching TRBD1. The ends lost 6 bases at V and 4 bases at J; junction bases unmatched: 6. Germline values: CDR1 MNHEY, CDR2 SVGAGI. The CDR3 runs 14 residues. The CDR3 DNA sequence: TGTGCCAGCAGGGACAGGGGAGGGGGCACTGAAGCTTTCTTT. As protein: CASRDRGGGTEAFF.

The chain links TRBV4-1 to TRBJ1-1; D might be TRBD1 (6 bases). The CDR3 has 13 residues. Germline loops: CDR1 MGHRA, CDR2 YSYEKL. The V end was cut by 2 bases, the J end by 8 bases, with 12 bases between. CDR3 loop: CASSQPSGTEAFF. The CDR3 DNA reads TGCGCCAGCAGCCAACCTTCCGGGACAGAAGCTTTCTTT.

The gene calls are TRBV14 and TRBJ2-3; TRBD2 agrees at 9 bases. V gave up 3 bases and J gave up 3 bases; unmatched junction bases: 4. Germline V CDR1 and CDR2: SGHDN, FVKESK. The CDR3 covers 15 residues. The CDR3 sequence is CASSQGGGATDTQYF. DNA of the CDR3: TGTGCCAGCAGCCAGGGCGGGGGGGCAACAGATACGCAGTATTTT.